This T cell receptor (beta chain) was captured in a study of post-analysis software for immune sequencing data. CDR3 length equals 14 residues. CDR1 and CDR2 (germline): MDHEN, SYDVKM. V was trimmed by 6 bases and J by 5 bases, leaving 16 bases between them. As concerns this clonotype: Its antigen is undetermined.

Study conclusions and caveats: Patients had higher frequencies than controls of five TRBV segments, including TRBV5-6, TRBV5-1 and TRBV20-1.

TCR beta cDNA libraries had unique molecular identifiers. Each CDR3 protein is one row after TCRdb ran MiXCR on the PCR reads. The table shows about 200,000 distinct CDR3 sequences, with over 25% occurring only once. The receptor's source is a girl aged 2-17 years with multiple sclerosis. Sequencing was carried out using blood. This chain uses TRBV28 with TRBJ1-1; D remains unclear. CDR3 nucleotide sequence: TGTGCCAGCAGCCTCGCCAGTTGGCGGACTGAAGCTTTCTTT. Protein sequence: CASSLASWRTEAFF.